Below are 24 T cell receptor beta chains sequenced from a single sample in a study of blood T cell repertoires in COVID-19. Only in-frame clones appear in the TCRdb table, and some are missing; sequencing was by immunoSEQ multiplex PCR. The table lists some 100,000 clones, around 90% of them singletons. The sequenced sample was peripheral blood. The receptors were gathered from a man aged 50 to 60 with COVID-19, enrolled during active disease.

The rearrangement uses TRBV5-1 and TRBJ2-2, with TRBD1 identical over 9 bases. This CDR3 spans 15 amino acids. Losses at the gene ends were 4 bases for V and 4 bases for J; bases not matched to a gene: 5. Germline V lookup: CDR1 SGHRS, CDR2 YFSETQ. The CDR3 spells CASSQDRGFTGELFF. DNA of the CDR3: TGCGCCAGCAGCCAAGACAGGGGGTTCACCGGGGAGCTGTTTTTT.

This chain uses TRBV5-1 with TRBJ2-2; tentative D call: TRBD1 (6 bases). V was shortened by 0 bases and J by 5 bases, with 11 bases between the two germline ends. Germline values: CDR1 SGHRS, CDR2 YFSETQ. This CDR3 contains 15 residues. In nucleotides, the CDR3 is TGCGCCAGCAGCTTGGCCAACAGGGAAACCGGGGAGCTGTTTTTT. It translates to CASSLANRETGELFF.

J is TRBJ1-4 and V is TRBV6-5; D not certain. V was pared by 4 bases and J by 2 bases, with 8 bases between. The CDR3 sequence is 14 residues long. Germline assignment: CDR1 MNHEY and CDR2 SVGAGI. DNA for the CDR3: TGTGCCAGCAGTTGGCTTGCCACTAATGAAAAACTGTTTTTT. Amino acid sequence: CASSWLATNEKLFF.

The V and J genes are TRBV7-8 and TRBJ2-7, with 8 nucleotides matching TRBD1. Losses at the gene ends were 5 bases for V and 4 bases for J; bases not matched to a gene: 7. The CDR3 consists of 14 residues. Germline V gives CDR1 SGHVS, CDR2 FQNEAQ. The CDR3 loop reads CASSPEQGVYEQYF. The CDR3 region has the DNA TGTGCCAGCAGCCCCGAACAGGGGGTGTACGAGCAGTACTTC.

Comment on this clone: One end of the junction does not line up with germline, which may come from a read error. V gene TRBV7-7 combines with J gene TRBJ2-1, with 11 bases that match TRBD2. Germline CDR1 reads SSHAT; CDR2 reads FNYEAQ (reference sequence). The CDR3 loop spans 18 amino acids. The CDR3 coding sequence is TGTGCTAGCAGCTTATACATAGCGGGGGGGAATGCATACAATGAGCAGTTCTTC. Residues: CASSLYIAGGNAYNEQFF.

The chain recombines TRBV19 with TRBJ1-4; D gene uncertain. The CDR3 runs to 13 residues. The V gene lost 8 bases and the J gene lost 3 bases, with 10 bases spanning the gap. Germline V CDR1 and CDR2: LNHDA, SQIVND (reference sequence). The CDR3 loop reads CASGRVANEKLFF. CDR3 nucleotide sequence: TGTGCCAGTGGGAGGGTTGCTAATGAAAAACTGTTTTTT.

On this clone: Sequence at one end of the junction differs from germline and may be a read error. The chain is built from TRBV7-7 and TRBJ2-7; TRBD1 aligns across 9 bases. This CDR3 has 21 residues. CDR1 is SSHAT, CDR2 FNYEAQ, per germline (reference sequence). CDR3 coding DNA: TGTGCTAGCAGCTTTGGGGACCCCGGGACAGGGAGCCCCACGGACCCCTCAGAGCAGTACTTC. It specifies CASSFGDPGTGSPTDPSEQYF.

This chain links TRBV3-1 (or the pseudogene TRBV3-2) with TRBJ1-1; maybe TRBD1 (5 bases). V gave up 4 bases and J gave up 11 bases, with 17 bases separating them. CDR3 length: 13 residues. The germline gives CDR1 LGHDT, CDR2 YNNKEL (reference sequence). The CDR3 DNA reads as TGTGCCAGCAGCCGATCTAAGCAGGGTTCGGCTTTCTTT. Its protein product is CASSRSKQGSAFF.

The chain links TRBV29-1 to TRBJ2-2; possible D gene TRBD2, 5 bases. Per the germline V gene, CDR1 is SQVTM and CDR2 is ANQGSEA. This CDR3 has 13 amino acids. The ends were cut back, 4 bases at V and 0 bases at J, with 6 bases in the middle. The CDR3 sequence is CSVAGTNTGELFF. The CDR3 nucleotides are TGCAGCGTTGCGGGGACGAACACCGGGGAGCTGTTTTTT.

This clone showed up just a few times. The CDR3 nucleotides are TGTGCCAGCAGCTTAGTGGCGGGTGAGCAGTTCTTC. This encodes CASSLVAGEQFF. The rearrangement links TRBV7-2 to TRBJ2-1; D possibly corresponds to TRBD2 (5 bases). The CDR3 length is 12 residues. V was shortened by 1 base and J by 9 bases, with 7 bases between the two germline ends. Germline V gene data show CDR1 as SGHTA and CDR2 as FQGNSA.

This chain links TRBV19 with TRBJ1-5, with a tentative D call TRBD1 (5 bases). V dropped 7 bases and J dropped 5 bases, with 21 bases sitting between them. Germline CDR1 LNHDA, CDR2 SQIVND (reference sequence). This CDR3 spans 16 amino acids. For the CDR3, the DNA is TGTGCCAGTACCAAACCAGGGCAGGCCCCTTATCAGCCCCAGCATTTT. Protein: CASTKPGQAPYQPQHF.

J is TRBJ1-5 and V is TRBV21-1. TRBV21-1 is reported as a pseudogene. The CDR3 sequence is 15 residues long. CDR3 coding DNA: TGTGCCAGCAGCCCCCGGGGAGTTAGCAATCAGCCCCAGCATTTT. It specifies CASSPRGVSNQPQHF.

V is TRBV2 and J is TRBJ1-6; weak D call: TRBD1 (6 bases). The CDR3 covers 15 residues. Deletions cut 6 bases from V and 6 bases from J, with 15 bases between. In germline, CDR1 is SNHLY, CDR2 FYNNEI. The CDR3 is CASSTGPRLNSPLHF. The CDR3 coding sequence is TGTGCCAGCAGCACAGGGCCCCGGCTTAATTCACCCCTCCACTTT.

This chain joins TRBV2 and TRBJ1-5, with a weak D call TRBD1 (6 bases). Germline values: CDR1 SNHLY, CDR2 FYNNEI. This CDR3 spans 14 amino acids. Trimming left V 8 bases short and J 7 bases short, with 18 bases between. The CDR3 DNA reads TGTGCCAGCCGCCCCGACAGGTCGGAGCAGCCCCAGCATTTT. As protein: CASRPDRSEQPQHF.

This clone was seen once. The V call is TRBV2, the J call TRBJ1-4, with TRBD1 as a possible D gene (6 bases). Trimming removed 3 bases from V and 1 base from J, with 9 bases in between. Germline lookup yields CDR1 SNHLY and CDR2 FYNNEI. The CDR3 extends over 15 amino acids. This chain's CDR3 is CASSEGGQTNEKLFF. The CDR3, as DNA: TGTGCCAGCAGTGAGGGGGGGCAAACTAATGAAAAACTGTTTTTT.

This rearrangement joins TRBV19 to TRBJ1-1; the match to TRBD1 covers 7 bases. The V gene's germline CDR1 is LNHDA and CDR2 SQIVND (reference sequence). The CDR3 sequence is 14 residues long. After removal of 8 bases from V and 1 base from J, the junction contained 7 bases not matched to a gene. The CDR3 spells CASGDRARNTEAFF. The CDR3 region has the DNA TGTGCCAGTGGGGACAGAGCCCGGAACACTGAAGCTTTCTTT.

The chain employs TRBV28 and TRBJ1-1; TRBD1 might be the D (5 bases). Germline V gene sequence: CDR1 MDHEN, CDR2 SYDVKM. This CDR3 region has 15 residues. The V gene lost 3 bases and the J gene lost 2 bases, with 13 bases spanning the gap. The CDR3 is CASSLALDRNTEAFF. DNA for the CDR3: TGTGCCAGCAGTTTGGCCTTAGACAGAAACACTGAAGCTTTCTTT.

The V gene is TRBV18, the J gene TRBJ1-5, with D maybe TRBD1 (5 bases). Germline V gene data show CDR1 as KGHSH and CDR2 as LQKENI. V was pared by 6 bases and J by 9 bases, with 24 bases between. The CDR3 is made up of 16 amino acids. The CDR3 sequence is CASSGGAPDVGAPQHF. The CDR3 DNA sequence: TGTGCCAGCTCGGGGGGAGCCCCCGACGTGGGAGCGCCCCAGCATTTT.

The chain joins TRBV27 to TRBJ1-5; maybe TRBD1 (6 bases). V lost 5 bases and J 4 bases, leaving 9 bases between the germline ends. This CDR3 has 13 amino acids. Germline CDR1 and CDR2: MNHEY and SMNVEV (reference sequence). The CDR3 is CASSPDRNQPQHF. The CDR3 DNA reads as TGTGCCAGCAGTCCTGACAGGAATCAGCCCCAGCATTTT.

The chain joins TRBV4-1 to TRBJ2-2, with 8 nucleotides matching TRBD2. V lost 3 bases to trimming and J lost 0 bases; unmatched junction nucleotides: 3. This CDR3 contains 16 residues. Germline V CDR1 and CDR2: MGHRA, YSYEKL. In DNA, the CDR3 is TGCGCCAGCAGCCAGGCGGGGGGCTCGAACACCGGGGAGCTGTTTTTT. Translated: CASSQAGGSNTGELFF.

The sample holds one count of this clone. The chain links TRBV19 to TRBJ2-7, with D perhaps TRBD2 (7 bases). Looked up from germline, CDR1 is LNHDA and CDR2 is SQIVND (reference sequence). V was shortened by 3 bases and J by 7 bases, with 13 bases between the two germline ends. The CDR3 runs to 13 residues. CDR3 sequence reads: CASSIGGPGEQYF. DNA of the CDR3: TGTGCCAGTAGTATCGGGGGGCCGGGGGAGCAGTACTTC.

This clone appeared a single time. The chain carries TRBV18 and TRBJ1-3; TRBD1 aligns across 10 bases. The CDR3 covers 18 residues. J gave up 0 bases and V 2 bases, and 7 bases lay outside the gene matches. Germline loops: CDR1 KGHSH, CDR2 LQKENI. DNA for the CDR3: TGTGCCAGCTCACCAATCAGCGGGACAGGGGCCTCTGGAAACACCATATATTTT. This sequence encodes CASSPISGTGASGNTIYF.

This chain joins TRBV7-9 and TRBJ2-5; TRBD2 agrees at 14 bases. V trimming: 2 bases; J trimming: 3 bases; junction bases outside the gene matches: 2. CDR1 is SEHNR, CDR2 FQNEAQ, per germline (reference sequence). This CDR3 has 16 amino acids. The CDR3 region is CASSLLGLAGEETQYF. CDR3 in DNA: TGTGCCAGCAGCTTATTGGGACTAGCGGGGGAAGAGACCCAGTACTTC.

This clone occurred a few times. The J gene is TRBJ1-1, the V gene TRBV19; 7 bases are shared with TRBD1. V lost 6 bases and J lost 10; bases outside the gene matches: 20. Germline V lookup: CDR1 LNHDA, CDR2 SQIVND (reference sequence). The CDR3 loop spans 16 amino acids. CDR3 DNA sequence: TGTGCCAGTAGCACGTCAGGGGGTTCTTTTCGGGGTCGAGCTTTCTTT. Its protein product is CASSTSGGSFRGRAFF.